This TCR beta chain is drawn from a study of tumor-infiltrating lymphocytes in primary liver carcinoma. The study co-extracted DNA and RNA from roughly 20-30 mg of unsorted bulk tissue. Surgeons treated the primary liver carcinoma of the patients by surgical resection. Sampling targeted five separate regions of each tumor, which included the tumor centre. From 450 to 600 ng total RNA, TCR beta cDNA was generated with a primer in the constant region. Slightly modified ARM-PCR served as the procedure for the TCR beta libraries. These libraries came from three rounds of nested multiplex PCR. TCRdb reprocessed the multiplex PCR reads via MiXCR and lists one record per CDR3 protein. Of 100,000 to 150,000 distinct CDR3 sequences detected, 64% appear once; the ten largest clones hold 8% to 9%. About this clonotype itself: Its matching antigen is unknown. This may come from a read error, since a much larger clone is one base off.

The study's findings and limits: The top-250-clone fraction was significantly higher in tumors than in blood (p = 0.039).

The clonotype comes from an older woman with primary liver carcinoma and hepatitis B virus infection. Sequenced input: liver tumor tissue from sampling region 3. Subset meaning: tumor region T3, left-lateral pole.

CDR3 loop: CSVEGSQGLRYNGQFF. The CDR3 bases are TGCAGCGTTGAAGGGTCTCAGGGACTCCGCTACAATGGGCAGTTCTTC. The rearrangement uses TRBV29-1 and TRBJ2-1; tentative D call: TRBD2 (6 bases). The CDR3 has 16 residues. Germline CDR1 is SQVTM and CDR2 is ANQGSEA.